These 7 T cell receptor beta chains were all obtained from the same sample, sequenced in a study of CD8 T cells in Susac syndrome. Random hexamers were used to reverse transcribe the RNA input (0.5 to 1 ug). Each CDR3 protein gets one entry after TCRdb re-called the immunoSEQ multiplex PCR reads with MiXCR. The data show about 240,000 distinct CDR3 sequences, 90% to 97% seen once. Sequencing was carried out using CD4+ T cells from PBMCs. The origin of the receptors is a human donor with Susac syndrome.

The chain uses TRBV28 and TRBJ2-1; possible D gene TRBD2, 5 bases. CDR1 and CDR2 (germline): MDHEN, SYDVKM. V lost 7 bases and J lost 4, with 17 bases in between. CDR3 length: 15 amino acids. CDR3 protein: CASTFPSRGYNEQFF. The CDR3 coding sequence is TGTGCCAGCACCTTCCCCAGTCGGGGTTACAATGAGCAGTTCTTC.

The chain is built from TRBV10-3 and TRBJ2-7, with a weak D call TRBD2 (5 bases). Per germline, CDR1 ENHRY and CDR2 SYGVKD. CDR3 length: 15 residues. Trimming took off 3 bases at V and 0 bases at J, with 12 bases between the two ends. CDR3 sequence: CAISDPGLASYEQYF. The CDR3 coding sequence is TGTGCCATCAGTGACCCTGGACTCGCCTCCTACGAGCAGTACTTC.

This chain joins TRBV12-3 or TRBV12-4 and TRBJ2-7; 7 positions agree with TRBD2. This CDR3 region has 13 residues. Unmatched junction bases numbered 11, after V lost 6 bases and J lost 9 bases. The DNA for the CDR3 is TGTGCCAGCAGCCCTAGAGGAGGCGGGGGGCAGTACTTC. This encodes CASSPRGGGGQYF.

Only one count was recorded for this clonotype. This chain links TRBV20-1 with TRBJ1-5; no reliable D call. V lost 1 base and J lost 6, with 13 bases in between. CDR3 length: 14 residues. Germline V gene sequence: CDR1 DFQATT, CDR2 SNEGSKA (reference sequence). CDR3 amino acids: CSARVPAAGQPQHF. The DNA for the CDR3 is TGCAGTGCTAGAGTTCCGGCGGCGGGTCAGCCCCAGCATTTT.

This clonotype was detected once. The chain recombines TRBV19 with TRBJ2-3; D not resolved. CDR3 length: 13 amino acids. Deletions cut 9 bases from V and 2 bases from J, with 12 bases between. Germline loops: CDR1 LNHDA, CDR2 SQIVND (reference sequence). The chain's CDR3 is CASTDEDTDTQYF. In DNA form, the CDR3 reads TGTGCCAGCACGGACGAGGACACAGATACGCAGTATTTT.

This clonotype was seen more than once but under ten times. The genes are TRBV28 and TRBJ2-7; D is undetermined. This CDR3 has 10 amino acids. Germline V gene sequence: CDR1 MDHEN, CDR2 SYDVKM. Trimming stripped 5 bases from V and 4 bases from J, with 3 bases between. The CDR3 loop reads CASSGYEQYF. The CDR3 DNA follows: TGTGCCAGCAGTGGATACGAGCAGTACTTC.

The rearrangement uses TRBV7-8 and TRBJ2-3; no reliable D call. V lost 2 bases to trimming and J lost 5 bases, with 14 bases between them. This CDR3 is 15 amino acids long. Looked up from germline, CDR1 is SGHVS and CDR2 is FQNEAQ. Written as DNA, the CDR3 is TGTGCCAGCAGCTTACTGCGGAGCCCTGGAGATACGCAGTATTTT. This encodes CASSLLRSPGDTQYF.